This T cell receptor (beta chain) was captured in a study of T cell responses to AZD1222 COVID-19 vaccine. The data were produced by immunoSEQ multiplex PCR, yet TCRdb's version contains in-frame clones alone and is incomplete. Of about 120,000 clones in the sample, approximately 88% were seen once. The CDR3 covers 14 residues. V is TRBV12-2 and J is TRBJ2-7; the table's D call, TRBD1, was not checked against the DNA. TRBV12-2 is assigned pseudogene status. The sequence derives from an adult in good health. Source: peripheral blood, taken on day 0 of AZD1222 vaccination. CDR3 region: CASRCGTARYEQYF. For the CDR3, the DNA is TGTGCAAGTCGCTGTGGGACAGCTCGTTACGAGCAGTACTTC.